This T cell receptor (beta chain) was observed in a study of beta chain features in type 1 diabetes. A remark on this clone: Its cognate antigen is unknown.

The junction had 3 bases not matched to a gene; V was cut back by 8 bases and J by 2 bases. Germline assignment: CDR1 SNHLY and CDR2 FYNNEI. This CDR3 region has 13 residues. General observations from the study: Short templates might get an advantage during PCR, and this would be equal in patients and controls.

Expressed TCRB transcripts were sequenced, since all the RNA that had been isolated was reverse transcribed. The protocol was immunoSEQ multiplex PCR, while the TCRdb copy is restricted to in-frame clones and leaves out a portion. The table lists some 150,000 clones, under 60% of them singletons, with around 0.39% in the top ten. The TCR sequence derives from a man aged 18 to 30 in good health. This chain joins TRBV2 and TRBJ1-3; TRBD1 agrees at 7 bases. Sample: Tregs from blood. As DNA, the CDR3 is TGTGCCAGCCGACAGGGCGCTGGAAACACCATATATTTT. Amino acids: CASRQGAGNTIYF.